The next 21 T cell receptor beta chains were all read from a single sample in a study of monozygotic twins with inflammatory bowel disease. TCRdb reanalyzed the 5' RACE reads, giving one entry per CDR3 protein sequence and no DNA. The sample includes tens of thousands of distinct CDR3 sequences. The specimen sequenced was blood. The receptors come from a human donor with ulcerative colitis or Crohn's disease, or a healthy co-twin of an affected twin (not recorded which).

The CDR3 here is CASSPGTEVNYGYTF. The rearrangement uses TRBV5-1 and TRBJ1-2; the D call from TCRdb, TRBD1, cannot be confirmed without DNA. The V gene's germline CDR1 is SGHRS and CDR2 YFSETQ. This CDR3 has 15 amino acids.

V is TRBV6-1 and J is TRBJ2-7; TCRdb returns TRBD1, unconfirmable since there is no DNA. CDR1 is MNHNS and CDR2 is SASEGT in the germline V gene. The CDR3 is 11 residues long. CDR3 sequence: CASSVGVEQYF.

This rearrangement joins TRBV18 to TRBJ1-4; the TCRdb call, TRBD1, lacks DNA for checking. The germline gives CDR1 KGHSH, CDR2 LQKENI. The CDR3 contains 17 residues. The CDR3 here is CASSPLTGGWMTTGLFF.

The chain links TRBV12-3 or TRBV12-4 to TRBJ2-2; checking the TCRdb D call of TRBD2 is not possible without DNA. The CDR3 loop spans 16 amino acids. The CDR3 sequence is CASSLFTLAGTGELFF.

The gene calls are TRBV27 and TRBJ2-7; TCRdb picks TRBD2, but there is no DNA to check that call. In germline, CDR1 is MNHEY, CDR2 SMNVEV (reference sequence). The CDR3 extends over 15 amino acids. The CDR3 region is CASTRLSGEAYEQYF.

The V gene is TRBV20-1, the J gene TRBJ2-1. Germline CDR1 reads DFQATT; CDR2 reads SNEGSKA (reference sequence). The CDR3 runs to 12 residues. The CDR3 region is CSATGPGDEQFF.

J is TRBJ2-5 and V is TRBV5-1; TCRdb designates TRBD2, a call that cannot be tested without DNA. The CDR3 contains 15 residues. Germline V lookup: CDR1 SGHRS, CDR2 YFSETQ. The CDR3 region is CASSDPGLEVETQYF.

V is TRBV18 and J is TRBJ2-1; the D call from TCRdb, TRBD1, cannot be confirmed without DNA. The germline V gene has CDR1 KGHSH and CDR2 LQKENI. This CDR3 is built from 14 residues. The CDR3 sequence: CASSPGTPYNEQFF.

The rearrangement uses TRBV20-1 and TRBJ1-3; TCRdb gives TRBD1 as the D gene, but with no DNA this cannot be confirmed. The V gene's germline CDR1 is DFQATT and CDR2 SNEGSKA (reference sequence). The CDR3 totals 15 residues. CDR3: CSAPTPGHLGNTIYF.

This chain connects TRBV27 to TRBJ2-3. Per the germline V gene, CDR1 is MNHEY and CDR2 is SMNVEV (reference sequence). The CDR3 extends over 17 amino acids. CDR3 loop: CASSLSPFTSVTDTQYF.

The chain is built from TRBV5-1 and TRBJ2-2; TCRdb's D call of TRBD1 is untestable without DNA. From germline, CDR1 is SGHRS and CDR2 YFSETQ. The CDR3 has 14 residues. CDR3: CASSIDRNTGELFF. Full variable domain (rest looked up from reference TRBV5-1 and TRBJ2-2): KAGVTQTPRYLIKTRGQQVTLSCSPISGHRSVSWYQQTPGQGLQFLFEYFSETQRNKGNFPGRFSGRQFSNSRSEMNVSTLELGDSALYLCASSIDRNTGELFFGEGSRLTVL.

The chain combines TRBV12-3 or TRBV12-4 with TRBJ1-1; there is no DNA to check the TCRdb D call of TRBD1. CDR3 length equals 15 residues. The chain's CDR3 is CASSIRDGGWTEAFF.

The chain links TRBV20-1 to TRBJ1-1; no DNA is available, so the TRBD1 call from TCRdb remains unchecked. The CDR3 is made up of 12 amino acids. CDR1 and CDR2 from the germline V gene are DFQATT and SNEGSKA (reference sequence). The chain's CDR3 is CSAYHQGYRAFF.

This chain joins TRBV7-8 and TRBJ1-5. Germline V gene data show CDR1 as SGHVS and CDR2 as FQNEAQ. CDR3 length: 15 residues. The CDR3 is CASSLAGPTNQPQHF.

The rearrangement joins TRBV7-9 to TRBJ1-1; TCRdb selects TRBD1, and the lack of DNA leaves this call unchecked. The CDR3 has 13 residues. The germline CDR1 and CDR2 sequences are SEHNR and FQNEAQ (reference sequence). This CDR3 is CASRETGGTEAFF.

The CDR3 sequence: CASSPPAWSGGKETQYF. The V and J genes are TRBV18 and TRBJ2-5; the D call of TRBD2 rests on TCRdb alone, since no DNA is present to check it. The CDR3 is 17 residues long. Per germline, CDR1 KGHSH and CDR2 LQKENI.

This chain links TRBV11-2 with TRBJ2-1; TCRdb reports TRBD1, a call that lacks DNA to check it against. CDR3 length: 14 amino acids. Germline assignment: CDR1 SGHAT and CDR2 FQNNGV. The CDR3 here is CASSTVGVYNEQFF.

The chain carries TRBV29-1 and TRBJ2-1; the TCRdb D gene call, TRBD1, has no DNA to confirm it. This CDR3 has 14 amino acids. Germline V gene data show CDR1 as SQVTM and CDR2 as ANQGSEA. The chain's CDR3 is CSVTGILGQDEQFF.

The chain recombines TRBV7-2 with TRBJ2-5; TCRdb designates TRBD2, a call that cannot be tested without DNA. CDR1 and CDR2 (germline): SGHTA, FQGNSA. CDR3 size: 17 residues. The CDR3 sequence is CASSSGLAGGHQETQYF.

J is TRBJ1-2 and V is TRBV12-3 or TRBV12-4. The CDR3 loop spans 15 amino acids. The CDR3 protein is CASSSFLGRDYGYTF.

The chain combines TRBV9 with TRBJ2-5; TCRdb indicates TRBD2, and absent DNA this call remains unverified. CDR1 and CDR2 from the germline V gene are SGDLS and YYNGEE. The CDR3 extends over 16 amino acids. This chain's CDR3 is CASSVVPGGTQETQYF.